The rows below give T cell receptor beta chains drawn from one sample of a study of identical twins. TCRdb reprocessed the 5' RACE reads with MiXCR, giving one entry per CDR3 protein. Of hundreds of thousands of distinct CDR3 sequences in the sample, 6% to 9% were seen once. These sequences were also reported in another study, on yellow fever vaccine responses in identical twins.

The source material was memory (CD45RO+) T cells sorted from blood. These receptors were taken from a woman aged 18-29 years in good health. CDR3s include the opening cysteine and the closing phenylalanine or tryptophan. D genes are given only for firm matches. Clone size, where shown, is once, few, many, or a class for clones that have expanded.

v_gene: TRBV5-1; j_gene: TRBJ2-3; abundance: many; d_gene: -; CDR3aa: CASTPRTSTDTQYF; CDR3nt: TGCGCCAGCACGCCCCGGACAAGCACAGATACGCAGTATTTT
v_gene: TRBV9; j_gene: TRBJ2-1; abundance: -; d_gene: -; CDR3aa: CASSVVAGTHNEQFF; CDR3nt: TGTGCCAGCAGCGTAGTGGCAGGGACGCACAATGAGCAGTTCTTC
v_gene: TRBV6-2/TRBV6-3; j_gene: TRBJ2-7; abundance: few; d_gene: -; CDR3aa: CASGLAAIQGHEQYF; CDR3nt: TGTGCCAGCGGCTTGGCGGCCATCCAAGGGCACGAGCAGTACTTC
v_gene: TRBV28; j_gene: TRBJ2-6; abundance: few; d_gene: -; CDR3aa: CATINPTAQDHHVLTF; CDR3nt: TGTGCCACCATCAACCCGACAGCCCAAGACCATCACGTCCTGACTTTC
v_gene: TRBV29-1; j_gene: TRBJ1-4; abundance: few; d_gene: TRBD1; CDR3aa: CSVSPRGPEKLFF; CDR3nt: TGCAGCGTCAGTCCCAGGGGGCCTGAAAAACTGTTTTTT
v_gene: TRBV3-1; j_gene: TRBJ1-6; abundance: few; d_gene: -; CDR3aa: CASSQPGANSPLHF; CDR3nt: TGTGCCAGCAGCCAACCGGGGGCGAATTCACCCCTCCACTTT
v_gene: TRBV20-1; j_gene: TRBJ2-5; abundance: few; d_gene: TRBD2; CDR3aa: CSDPGLAGAETQYF; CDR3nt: TGCAGTGACCCGGGACTAGCGGGAGCAGAGACCCAGTACTTC
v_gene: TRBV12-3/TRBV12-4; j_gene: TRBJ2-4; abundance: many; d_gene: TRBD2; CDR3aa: CASSLVRGEQTENIQYF; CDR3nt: TGTGCCAGCAGTTTAGTTCGGGGGGAGCAAACTGAAAACATTCAGTACTTC
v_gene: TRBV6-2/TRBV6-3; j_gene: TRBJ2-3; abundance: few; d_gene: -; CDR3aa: CASSSGVPLRTDTQYF; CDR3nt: TGTGCCAGCAGTTCAGGCGTTCCCCTTAGAACAGATACGCAGTATTTT
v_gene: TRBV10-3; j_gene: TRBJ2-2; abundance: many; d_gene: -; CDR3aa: CAISEVPGQGPGELFF; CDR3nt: TGTGCCATCAGTGAAGTTCCCGGGCAGGGGCCCGGGGAGCTGTTTTTT
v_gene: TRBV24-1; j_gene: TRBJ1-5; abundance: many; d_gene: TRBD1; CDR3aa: CATSDLIQGRRNQPQHF; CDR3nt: TGTGCCACCAGTGATTTGATACAGGGGAGAAGGAATCAGCCCCAGCATTTT
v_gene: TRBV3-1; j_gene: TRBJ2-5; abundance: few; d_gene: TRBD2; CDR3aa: CASSQGLAGLETQYF; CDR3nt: TGTGCCAGCAGCCAAGGTCTAGCGGGGCTAGAGACCCAGTACTTC
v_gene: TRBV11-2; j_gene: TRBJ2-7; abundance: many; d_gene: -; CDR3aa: CASSLVPGYEQYF; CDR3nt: TGTGCCAGCAGCTTAGTGCCCGGGTACGAGCAGTACTTC
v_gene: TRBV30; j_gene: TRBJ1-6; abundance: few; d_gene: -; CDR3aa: CAWSLIGQLDSPLHF; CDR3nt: TGTGCCTGGAGTCTTATCGGGCAGCTGGATTCACCCCTCCACTTT
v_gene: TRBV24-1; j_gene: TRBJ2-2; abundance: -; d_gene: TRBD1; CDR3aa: CATSDPGQGAAGELFF; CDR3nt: TGTGCCACCAGTGACCCGGGACAGGGGGCGGCCGGGGAGCTGTTTTTT
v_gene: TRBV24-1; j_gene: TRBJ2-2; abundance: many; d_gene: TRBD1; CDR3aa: CATSDPTGATGELFF; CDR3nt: TGTGCCACCAGTGATCCTACAGGGGCCACCGGGGAGCTGTTTTTT
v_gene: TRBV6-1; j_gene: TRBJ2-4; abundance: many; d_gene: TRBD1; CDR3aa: CASSPRGKVGKNIQYF; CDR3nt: TGTGCCAGCAGTCCCAGGGGGAAAGTAGGCAAAAACATTCAGTACTTC
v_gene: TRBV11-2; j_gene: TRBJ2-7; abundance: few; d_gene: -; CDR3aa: CASSYASRQEYEQYF; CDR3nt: TGTGCCAGCAGTTATGCAAGCAGACAAGAGTACGAGCAGTACTTC
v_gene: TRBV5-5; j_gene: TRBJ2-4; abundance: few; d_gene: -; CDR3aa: CASSFSVGKAKNIQYF; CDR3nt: TGTGCCAGCAGCTTCTCGGTCGGAAAAGCCAAAAACATTCAGTACTTC
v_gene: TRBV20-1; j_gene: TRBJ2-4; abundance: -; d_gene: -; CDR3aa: CSAKAGQNIQYF; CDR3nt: TGCAGTGCCAAGGCGGGTCAAAACATTCAGTACTTC
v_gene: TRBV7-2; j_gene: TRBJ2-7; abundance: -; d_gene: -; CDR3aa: CASSLGTEAYEQYF; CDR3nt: TGTGCCAGCAGCTTAGGAACAGAAGCCTACGAGCAGTACTTC
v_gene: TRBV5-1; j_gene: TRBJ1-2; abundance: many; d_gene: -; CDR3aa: CASSLQEGNYGYTF; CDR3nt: TGCGCCAGCAGCTTGCAGGAGGGGAACTATGGCTACACCTTC
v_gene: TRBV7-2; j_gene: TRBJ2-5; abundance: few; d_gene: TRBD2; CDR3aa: CASSQGLAKTQYF; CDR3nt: TGTGCCAGCAGCCAAGGACTAGCAAAGACCCAGTACTTC
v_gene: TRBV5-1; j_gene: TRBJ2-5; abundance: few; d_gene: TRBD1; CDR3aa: CASSVGQVKETQYF; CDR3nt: TGCGCCAGCAGCGTGGGACAGGTAAAAGAGACCCAGTACTTC
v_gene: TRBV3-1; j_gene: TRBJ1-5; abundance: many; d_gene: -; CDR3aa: CASSQGGLYQPQHF; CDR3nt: TGTGCCAGCAGCCAAGGTGGTCTTTATCAGCCCCAGCATTTT
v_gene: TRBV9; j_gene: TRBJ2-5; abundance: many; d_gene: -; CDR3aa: CASSPGPRGPQETQYF; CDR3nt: TGTGCCAGCAGCCCTGGACCGCGGGGGCCACAAGAGACCCAGTACTTC
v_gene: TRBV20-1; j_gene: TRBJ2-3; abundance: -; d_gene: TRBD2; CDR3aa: CSATPGLAGGKDTQYF; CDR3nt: TGCAGTGCTACCCCGGGACTAGCGGGAGGGAAAGATACGCAGTATTTT